This TCR beta chain was recorded in a study of cytomegalovirus exposure and HLA in healthy donors. Study-level findings and limits: The study recorded about 150 TCR beta chains that were cytomegalovirus-associated. Clusters of TCRs from the first cohort tended to co-occur in the 95 to 150 validation repertoires (as a later analysis found).

CDR1 SGHAT and CDR2 FQDESV come from the germline V gene (reference sequence). The germline V and J ends were trimmed by 1 base and 5 bases, with 20 bases remaining between them. The CDR3 sequence is 17 residues long. Sequencing was performed with immunoSEQ multiplex PCR; in TCRdb, only in-frame clones are kept and a portion is missing. The sample shows around 150,000 clones, around nine tenths of them seen only once. As regards this clone: Its target is not known.

The chain employs TRBV11-1 and TRBJ2-5, with D perhaps TRBD2 (5 bases). This clonotype originated in a woman aged 18-35 years in good health and CMV-seropositive. The source material was PBMCs. The CDR3, as DNA: TGTGCCAGCAGCTTAGACCGGAGCGGACGGGGTCGGGAGACCCAGTACTTC. As protein: CASSLDRSGRGRETQYF.